Listed below are T cell receptor beta chains from one sample, sequenced in a study of early T cells in non-severe SARS-CoV-2 infection. TCRdb reanalysed the 5' RACE reads using MiXCR and keeps one entry per CDR3 protein. The table has about 25,000 distinct CDR3 sequences, about 5.5% seen once; the top ten hold less than 3%. The sequenced sample consisted of whole blood. The receptors derive from an adult who was a healthcare worker with PCR-confirmed SARS-CoV-2 infection or an uninfected control (not recorded which). Both conserved end residues are part of each CDR3. Fields, in order: D gene, clone size, V gene, J gene, CDR3 DNA, CDR3 protein. D genes are given only for firm matches. Clone sizes are given selectively: once, few, many, or a class where the clone is expanded.

d_call: -
clone_size: few
v_call: TRBV18
j_call: TRBJ2-1
cdr3_nt: TGTGCCAGCTCTAACGGGGTTCGGGTTAATGAGCAGTTCTTC
cdr3_aa: CASSNGVRVNEQFF

d_call: -
clone_size: many
v_call: TRBV29-1
j_call: TRBJ1-2
cdr3_nt: TGCAGCGTTGAAGGGACAGACTATGGCTACACCTTC
cdr3_aa: CSVEGTDYGYTF

d_call: -
clone_size: many
v_call: TRBV18
j_call: TRBJ2-3
cdr3_nt: TGTGCCAGCTCACCAGGGACCAACACAGATACGCAGTATTTT
cdr3_aa: CASSPGTNTDTQYF

d_call: TRBD1
clone_size: once
v_call: TRBV7-2
j_call: TRBJ2-6
cdr3_nt: TGTGCCAGCAGCCCGACAGGGGGCCAATCTGGGGCCAACGTCCTGACTTTC
cdr3_aa: CASSPTGGQSGANVLTF

d_call: -
clone_size: medium-sized
v_call: TRBV20-1
j_call: TRBJ2-5
cdr3_nt: TGCAGTGCTAATCCCCTAGCAAGAGAGACCCAGTACTTC
cdr3_aa: CSANPLARETQYF

d_call: -
clone_size: many
v_call: TRBV11-1
j_call: TRBJ1-3
cdr3_nt: TGTGCCAGCAGCCCGGGACGGACCTCTGGAAACACCATATATTTT
cdr3_aa: CASSPGRTSGNTIYF

d_call: -
clone_size: many
v_call: TRBV5-1
j_call: TRBJ2-3
cdr3_nt: TGCGCCAGCAGCTCGGCGGGGACAGATACGCAGTATTTT
cdr3_aa: CASSSAGTDTQYF

d_call: -
clone_size: many
v_call: TRBV5-4
j_call: TRBJ1-1
cdr3_nt: TGTGCCAGCAGCTTTCGACAGACTAACACTGAAGCTTTCTTT
cdr3_aa: CASSFRQTNTEAFF

d_call: TRBD1
clone_size: -
v_call: TRBV6-1
j_call: TRBJ2-7
cdr3_nt: TGTGCCAGCAGATCCGGGACAGGGGACTCCTCCTACGAGCAGTACTTC
cdr3_aa: CASRSGTGDSSYEQYF

d_call: TRBD2
clone_size: medium-sized
v_call: TRBV20-1
j_call: TRBJ2-1
cdr3_nt: TGCAGTGCTAGAGTAGCGGGGGCGTACAATGAGCAGTTCTTC
cdr3_aa: CSARVAGAYNEQFF

d_call: -
clone_size: many
v_call: TRBV27
j_call: TRBJ1-6
cdr3_nt: TGTGCCAGCCAACTGATGGTGGGATATCCCCTCCACTTT
cdr3_aa: CASQLMVGYPLHF

d_call: TRBD2
clone_size: medium-sized
v_call: TRBV15
j_call: TRBJ2-4
cdr3_nt: TGTGCCACCAGCCCCCGGGGGGGGTTGGACATTCAGTACTTC
cdr3_aa: CATSPRGGLDIQYF

d_call: TRBD2
clone_size: many
v_call: TRBV20-1
j_call: TRBJ2-3
cdr3_nt: TGCAGTGCTAGAGCAAAGAGCGGGGGGAGCACAGATACGCAGTATTTT
cdr3_aa: CSARAKSGGSTDTQYF

d_call: TRBD1
clone_size: -
v_call: TRBV15
j_call: TRBJ2-7
cdr3_nt: TGTGCCACCAGCGGATGGACAGGGTTGACCTACGAGCAGTACTTC
cdr3_aa: CATSGWTGLTYEQYF

d_call: TRBD2
clone_size: -
v_call: TRBV20-1
j_call: TRBJ2-1
cdr3_nt: TGCAGTGCTAGAGAGCGCTTTTACGGGGGGTCCTACAATGAGCAGTTCTTC
cdr3_aa: CSARERFYGGSYNEQFF

d_call: TRBD1
clone_size: many
v_call: TRBV10-2
j_call: TRBJ2-5
cdr3_nt: TGCGCCAGCAGGCAGGACAGGGGTGGAGAGACCCAGTACTTC
cdr3_aa: CASRQDRGGETQYF

d_call: TRBD1
clone_size: many
v_call: TRBV12-3/TRBV12-4
j_call: TRBJ1-1
cdr3_nt: TGTGCCAGCAGTGAGGACAGGGCGGACACTGAAGCTTTCTTT
cdr3_aa: CASSEDRADTEAFF

d_call: -
clone_size: few
v_call: TRBV5-5
j_call: TRBJ2-5
cdr3_nt: TGTGCCAGCAACCCATGGGCTCAAGAGACCCAGTACTTC
cdr3_aa: CASNPWAQETQYF